The rows below give T cell receptor beta chains drawn from one sample of a study of CD8+CD57+ T cells in acquired aplastic anemia. TCRdb reprocessed the reads via MiXCR and lists one record per CDR3 protein. The table shows around 180,000 distinct CDR3 sequences, with around half occurring only once. Sequenced input: sorted CD4+, CD8+, or CD8+CD57+ T cells (not recorded which) from PBMCs. All receptors derive from a human donor with aplastic anemia. Each CDR3 is given with its conserved first and last residue. The D gene is left open where the match is weak. Some rows have no size entry. The others give once, few or many, or a class for an expanded clone.

>TRBV2|TRBJ1-4|.|.
CACGTSNEKLFF
TGTGCCTGCGGGACGTCTAATGAAAAACTGTTTTTT
>TRBV6-1|TRBJ1-2|.|many
CASSPPRGWLNYGYTF
TGTGCCAGCAGCCCCCCCCGGGGGTGGCTTAACTATGGCTACACCTTC
>TRBV24-1|TRBJ1-6|.|.
CATSEGGGTYNSPLHF
TGTGCCACCAGTGAGGGGGGAGGGACCTATAATTCACCCCTCCACTTT
>TRBV10-3|TRBJ1-2|.|.
CASSPGTGRYGYTF
TGTGCCAGTTCGCCGGGAACAGGGAGGTATGGCTACACCTTC
>TRBV5-6|TRBJ1-1|.|many
CASSFQDMNTEAFF
TGTGCCAGCAGCTTCCAGGACATGAACACTGAAGCTTTCTTT
>TRBV29-1|TRBJ2-7|.|.
CSVVSANEQYF
TGCAGCGTTGTGTCGGCGAACGAGCAGTACTTC
>TRBV6-2/TRBV6-3|TRBJ2-3|TRBD2|.
CASTKGSKTSPDTQYF
TGTGCCAGCACAAAGGGCTCGAAGACTAGCCCAGATACGCAGTATTTT
>TRBV20-1|TRBJ2-3|.|many
CSARGDYLNTDTQYF
TGCAGTGCTAGAGGTGACTACTTAAACACAGATACGCAGTATTTT
>TRBV15|TRBJ2-5|.|.
CATSRLGRYQETQYF
TGTGCCACCAGCAGACTGGGGCGCTACCAAGAGACCCAGTACTTC
>TRBV13|TRBJ2-5|TRBD2|many
CASSLAVVAGSGETQYF
TGTGCCAGCAGCTTAGCCGTGGTAGCGGGGTCGGGCGAGACCCAGTACTTC
>TRBV29-1|TRBJ2-3|.|.
CSVDWPPSTDTQYF
TGCAGCGTTGATTGGCCGCCTAGCACAGATACGCAGTATTTT
>TRBV10-3|TRBJ2-7|TRBD1|few
CAIIPDRGLIYEQYF
TGTGCCATCATTCCGGACAGGGGCTTGATCTACGAGCAGTACTTC
>TRBV28|TRBJ2-7|.|few
CASSFLAPIEQYF
TGTGCCAGCAGTTTTCTAGCCCCCATCGAGCAGTACTTC
>TRBV12-5|TRBJ2-1|TRBD1|many
CASGSDRDNEQFF
TGTGCTAGTGGCTCGGACAGGGACAATGAGCAGTTCTTC
>TRBV20-1|TRBJ1-2|.|many
CSARDPPVGYTF
TGCAGTGCTAGAGATCCCCCGGTGGGCTACACCTTC
>TRBV7-8|TRBJ2-5|.|few
CASSYRAETQYF
TGTGCCAGCAGCTATAGGGCCGAGACCCAGTACTTC